Below are 21 T cell receptor beta chains sequenced from a single sample in a study of Ad26.COV2.S vaccination and SARS-CoV-2 variants. Specified treatment: 19 received Ad26.COV2.S at low or high dose, single or two shots; several received placebo; per-sample allocation not given. Repertoires come from day 63 after the first vaccine or placebo injection. Data came from immunoSEQ multiplex PCR; TCRdb stores just in-frame clones and leaves some out. The profile shows some 390,000 clones, about 88% of them singletons. Material: peripheral blood, obtained in a trial of Ad26.COV2.S vaccine versus placebo. These TCRs come from a person between 18 and 59 years old who received the Ad26.COV2.S COVID-19 vaccine or a placebo.

This clone came up a few times. The chain couples TRBV6-6 to TRBJ1-5; D perhaps matches TRBD1 (5 bases). Germline V gene sequence: CDR1 MNHNY, CDR2 SVGAGI (reference sequence). With 5 bases removed from V and 4 bases from J, the gap between germline ends came to 21 bases. There are 17 residues in the CDR3. The CDR3 loop is CASSPRGDGSTNQPQHF. The CDR3 DNA reads TGTGCCAGCAGTCCCCGGGGCGATGGCTCCACGAATCAGCCCCAGCATTTT.

The V gene is TRBV7-7, the J gene TRBJ1-3, with TRBD1 matching over 8 bases. The CDR3 is made up of 14 amino acids. The V gene end was trimmed by 4 bases and the J gene end by 5 bases; junction bases not matched to a gene: 4. Germline-derived CDR1 and CDR2 are SSHAT and FNYEAQ (reference sequence). As DNA, the CDR3 is TGTGCCAGCAGCTCTGGACAGGGTAGAAACACCATATATTTT. This gives the protein CASSSGQGRNTIYF.

This chain links TRBV28 with TRBJ2-5; 8 nucleotides line up with TRBD1. The CDR3 totals 15 residues. J was trimmed by 2 bases and V by 7 bases; bases with no gene match: 9. From germline, CDR1 is MDHEN and CDR2 SYDVKM. CDR3: CASTTLTGGQETQYF. CDR3 bases: TGTGCCAGCACCACCCTTACAGGGGGTCAAGAGACCCAGTACTTC. Supplemented by reference TRBV28 and TRBJ2-5, the full variable domain reads DVKVTQSSRYLVKRTGEKVFLECVQDMDHENMFWYRQDPGLGLRLIYFSYDVKMKEKGDIPEGYSVSREKKERFSLILESASTNQTSMYLCASTTLTGGQETQYFGPGTRLLVL.

V gene TRBV6-5 combines with J gene TRBJ1-1; D call uncertain. Germline CDR1 is MNHEY and CDR2 is SVGAGI. This CDR3 spans 16 amino acids. The germline V and J ends were trimmed by 0 bases and 5 bases, with 16 bases remaining between them. The CDR3 coding sequence is TGTGCCAGCAGTTACTCCCCCTCATCGGGAAGGACTGAAGCTTTCTTT. It translates to CASSYSPSSGRTEAFF.

To note about this clone: The sample has other DNA sequences that encode this CDR3 too. The gene calls are TRBV29-1 and TRBJ2-2, with a tentative D call TRBD2 (5 bases). The CDR3 covers 12 residues. V was cut by 7 bases and J by 4 bases, with 10 bases left in between. In germline, CDR1 is SQVTM, CDR2 ANQGSEA. CDR3 loop: CSAAGGTGELFF. The CDR3 DNA follows: TGCAGCGCCGCGGGCGGCACCGGGGAGCTGTTTTTT.

The chain combines TRBV24-1 with TRBJ2-7; 8 bases line up with TRBD2. CDR3 length equals 15 residues. Unmatched junction bases numbered 4, after V lost 1 base and J lost 3 bases. CDR1 is KGHDR, CDR2 SFDVKD, per germline. Here the CDR3 DNA reads TGTGCCACCAGTGATTTCCCCGGGGGGGGCTACGAGCAGTACTTC. It codes for CATSDFPGGGYEQYF.

This rearrangement joins TRBV15 to TRBJ1-1; D not resolved. There are 15 residues in the CDR3. Germline V CDR1 and CDR2: LNHNV, YYDKDF (reference sequence). Trimming cost V 0 bases and J 3 bases, with 11 bases left between them. The CDR3 loop reads CATSRELRAYTEAFF. The CDR3 DNA reads TGTGCCACCAGCAGAGAGTTGAGGGCTTACACTGAAGCTTTCTTT.

The chain uses TRBV9 and TRBJ2-3; 10 bases are shared with TRBD2. Per germline, CDR1 SGDLS and CDR2 YYNGEE. This CDR3 has 16 residues. The V and J ends lost 3 bases and 7 bases, in that order; junction bases with no gene match: 11. The CDR3, as DNA: TGTGCCAGCAGCGATCGAGCGGGAGGGGAGAGAAATACGCAGTATTTT. It encodes CASSDRAGGERNTQYF.

This chain links TRBV6-5 with TRBJ2-1; 10 bases line up with TRBD1. The germline gives CDR1 MNHEY, CDR2 SVGAGI. The CDR3 runs to 14 residues. V shed 6 bases and J 8 bases; nucleotides not matched to a gene: 7. Written as DNA, the CDR3 is TGTGCCAGCAGGCCGGGACAGGGGTTGTATGAGCAGTTCTTC. It codes for CASRPGQGLYEQFF.

The V and J genes are TRBV6-2 or TRBV6-3 and TRBJ1-2; D is unclear. Trimming shortened V by 5 bases and J by 4 bases, and 11 bases separated the two germline ends. Germline CDR1 MNHEY, CDR2 SVGEGT. CDR3 size: 13 residues. This chain's CDR3 is CASSAVQGYGYTF. In DNA, the CDR3 is TGTGCCAGCAGTGCCGTCCAAGGCTATGGCTACACCTTC.

The chain uses TRBV5-8 and TRBJ1-4; a weak D match, TRBD1 (6 bases). CDR1 and CDR2 from the germline V gene are SGHTS and YDEGEE. V was pared by 7 bases and J by 0 bases, with 16 bases between. The CDR3 runs 16 residues. In DNA, the CDR3 is TGTGCCAGCGGACGGGGGGCGGTTGCAACTAATGAAAAACTGTTTTTT. Translated, it gives CASGRGAVATNEKLFF.

The sample holds a few counts of this clone. The chain is built from TRBV3-1 (or the pseudogene TRBV3-2) and TRBJ1-2; D unresolved. The CDR3 covers 11 residues. V gave up 2 bases and J gave up 7 bases, with 5 bases separating them. The germline V gene encodes CDR1 LGHDT and CDR2 YNNKEL (reference sequence). Here the CDR3 reads CASSQSLGYTF. The CDR3 DNA sequence: TGTGCCAGCAGCCAATCCCTTGGCTACACCTTC.

DNA of the CDR3: TGTGCCAGCAGGACCCACCACAGGGGCGCGGGAGAGACCCAGTACTTC. This codes for CASRTHHRGAGETQYF. The chain joins TRBV6-6 to TRBJ2-5, with 7 bases lining up with TRBD1. The CDR3 runs to 16 residues. CDR1 is MNHNY, CDR2 SVGAGI, per germline (reference sequence). After removal of 6 bases from V and 4 bases from J, the junction contained 14 bases not matched to a gene.

This clone occurred once. The chain carries TRBV10-3 and TRBJ2-2; TRBD2 is a possible D gene (5 bases). Germline lookup yields CDR1 ENHRY and CDR2 SYGVKD. The germline V and J ends were trimmed by 3 bases and 4 bases, with 15 bases remaining between them. This CDR3 comprises 16 residues. In DNA form, the CDR3 reads TGTGCCATCAGTGAAAGGCATGCGGGCGGCACCGGGGAGCTGTTTTTT. This gives the protein CAISERHAGGTGELFF.

The rearrangement joins TRBV7-2 to TRBJ2-6; the D gene could be TRBD1 or TRBD2 (6 bases each). The CDR3 spans 16 residues. CDR1 is SGHTA, CDR2 FQGNSA, per germline. With 5 bases removed from V and 3 bases from J, the gap between germline ends came to 14 bases. This chain's CDR3 is CASSVPGAIGANVLTF. In DNA form, the CDR3 reads TGTGCCAGCAGCGTGCCGGGGGCAATTGGGGCCAACGTCCTGACTTTC.

The chain links TRBV28 to TRBJ2-1, with D tentatively TRBD1 (5 bases). Germline V CDR1 and CDR2: MDHEN, SYDVKM. This CDR3 is built from 15 residues. The ends were cut back, 6 bases at V and 5 bases at J, with 17 bases in the middle. CDR3 residues: CASRESSAGHNEQFF. The CDR3 coding sequence is TGTGCCAGCAGAGAATCTTCGGCAGGGCACAATGAGCAGTTCTTC.

This chain uses TRBV20-1 with TRBJ2-5; D remains unclear. Looked up from germline, CDR1 is DFQATT and CDR2 is SNEGSKA (reference sequence). V shed 5 bases and J shed 2 bases, with 3 bases lying between them. This CDR3 is 10 amino acids long. The DNA of the CDR3 is TGCAGTGCTGAACAAGAGACCCAGTACTTC. As protein: CSAEQETQYF.

The chain recombines TRBV7-8 with TRBJ2-1; D might be TRBD2 (5 bases). Germline V gene sequence: CDR1 SGHVS, CDR2 FQNEAQ. The V and J ends lost 7 bases and 9 bases respectively, with 19 bases between them. The CDR3 extends over 14 amino acids. The CDR3 here is CASTPTAGAGEQFF. In nucleotides, the CDR3 is TGTGCCAGCACCCCGACGGCGGGTGCGGGTGAGCAGTTCTTC.

The chain couples TRBV27 to TRBJ2-2, with no clear D. This CDR3 comprises 13 residues. The germline gives CDR1 MNHEY, CDR2 SMNVEV (reference sequence). V was cut by 5 bases and J by 8 bases, with 12 bases left in between. The CDR3: CASSIFWSGELFF. DNA of the CDR3: TGTGCCAGCAGTATTTTTTGGTCAGGGGAGCTGTTTTTT.

The chain joins TRBV28 to TRBJ1-2; 10 nucleotides match TRBD1. Germline loops: CDR1 MDHEN, CDR2 SYDVKM. CDR3 size: 14 residues. V lost 5 bases, J lost 5 bases, and 5 bases stayed unmatched. Written as DNA, the CDR3 is TGTGCCAGCAGTCCGCCGGACAGGGGGTATGGCTACACCTTC. It yields the protein CASSPPDRGYGYTF.

The genes are TRBV9 and TRBJ1-2; 9 bases fit TRBD1. Germline V gives CDR1 SGDLS, CDR2 YYNGEE. V was clipped by 4 bases and J by 6 bases; unmatched bases: 7. CDR3 size: 14 residues. DNA for the CDR3: TGTGCCAGCAGCCCGGACAGGGGTTTGCATGGCTACACCTTC. Translated, it gives CASSPDRGLHGYTF.